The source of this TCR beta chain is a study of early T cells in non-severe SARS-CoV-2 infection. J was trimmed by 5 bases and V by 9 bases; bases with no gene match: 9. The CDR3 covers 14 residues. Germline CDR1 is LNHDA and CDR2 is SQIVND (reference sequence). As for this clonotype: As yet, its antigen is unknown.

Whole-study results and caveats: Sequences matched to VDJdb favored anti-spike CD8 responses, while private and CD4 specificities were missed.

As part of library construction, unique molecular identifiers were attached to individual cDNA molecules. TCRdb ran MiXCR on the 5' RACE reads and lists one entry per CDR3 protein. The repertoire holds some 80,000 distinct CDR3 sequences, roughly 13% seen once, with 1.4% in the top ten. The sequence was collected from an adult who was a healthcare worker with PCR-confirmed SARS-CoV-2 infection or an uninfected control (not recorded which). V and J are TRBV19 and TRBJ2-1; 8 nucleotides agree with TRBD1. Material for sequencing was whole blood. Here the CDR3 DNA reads TGTGCCAGCATGGGGACAGGTGCCCACAATGAGCAGTTCTTC. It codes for CASMGTGAHNEQFF. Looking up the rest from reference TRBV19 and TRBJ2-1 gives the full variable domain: DGGITQSPKYLFRKEGQNVTLSCEQNLNHDAMYWYRQDPGQGLRLIYYSQIVNDFQKGDIAEGYSVSREKKESFPLTVTSAQKNPTAFYLCASMGTGAHNEQFFGPGTRLTVL.